This passage covers 27 T cell receptor beta chains from one sample sequenced in a study of blood T cell repertoires in COVID-19. Profiled with immunoSEQ multiplex PCR; TCRdb holds only in-frame clones, not every one. The sample has some 300,000 clones, 70% to 90% seen once; the top ten hold roughly a tenth. The sequencing input was PBMCs or T cells enriched from blood (not recorded which). The receptors shown here come from a middle-aged woman who had recovered from COVID-19.

This chain connects TRBV28 to TRBJ2-7, with D unclear. The germline V gene encodes CDR1 MDHEN and CDR2 SYDVKM. V was shortened by 6 bases and J by 2 bases, with 11 bases between the two germline ends. CDR3 length equals 13 residues. The CDR3 bases are TGTGCCAGCAGCCTCCGCGGAACCTACGAGCAGTACTTC. The encoded protein is CASSLRGTYEQYF.

The gene calls are TRBV19 and TRBJ2-3, with 11 bases fitting TRBD2. This CDR3 region has 17 residues. Germline V gene data show CDR1 as LNHDA and CDR2 as SQIVND (reference sequence). The junction had 5 bases not matched to a gene; V was cut back by 1 base and J by 2 bases. Written as DNA, the CDR3 is TGTGCCAGTAGTATAGGGGTTAGCGGGGGGGCCACAGATACGCAGTATTTT. This codes for CASSIGVSGGATDTQYF.

V usage is TRBV6-6 and J usage is TRBJ1-5; TRBD1 matches 7 bases. Germline V gene sequence: CDR1 MNHNY, CDR2 SVGAGI (reference sequence). This CDR3 region has 15 residues. V was clipped by 4 bases and J by 4 bases; unmatched bases: 7. CDR3 nucleotides: TGTGCCAGCAGTTGGGGTACAGGGGAAAATCAGCCCCAGCATTTT. This codes for CASSWGTGENQPQHF.

The chain links TRBV7-3 to TRBJ2-2, with TRBD2 matching 11 bases. From germline, CDR1 is SGHTA and CDR2 FQGTGA. With 3 bases clipped from V and 5 bases from J, the junction kept 11 bases outside the gene matches. The CDR3 has 18 residues. This CDR3 reads CASSFGTSGDLRTGELFF. CDR3 in DNA: TGTGCCAGCAGCTTCGGGACTAGCGGAGACCTTAGAACCGGGGAGCTGTTTTTT. Full variable domain (missing parts from reference TRBV7-3 and TRBJ2-2): GAGVSQTPSNKVTEKGKYVELRCDPISGHTALYWYRQSLGQGPEFLIYFQGTGAADDSGLPNDRFFAVRPEGSVSTLKIQRTERGDSAVYLCASSFGTSGDLRTGELFFGEGSRLTVL.

The chain joins TRBV5-8 to TRBJ2-7; 7 nucleotides match TRBD2. V shed 4 bases, J shed 3 bases, and the junction held 10 bases outside the gene matches. CDR1 and CDR2 from the germline V gene are SGHTS and YDEGEE. The CDR3 extends over 15 amino acids. The CDR3 loop reads CASSHRGTTNYEQYF. CDR3 coding DNA: TGTGCCAGCAGCCATCGCGGGACTACCAACTACGAGCAGTACTTC. The full variable domain, with the rest looked up from reference TRBV5-8 and TRBJ2-7, is EAGVTQSPTHLIKTRGQQATLRCSPISGHTSVYWYQQALGLGLQFLLWYDEGEERNRGNFPPRFSGRQFPNYSSELNVNALELEDSALYLCASSHRGTTNYEQYFGPGTRLTVT.

The V and J genes are TRBV7-3 and TRBJ2-5, with TRBD2 matching over 15 bases. Trimming took 4 bases from V and 4 from J; bases not matched to a gene: 10. The CDR3 contains 18 residues. Germline lookup yields CDR1 SGHTA and CDR2 FQGTGA. CDR3 region: CASSSGTSGRRSAETQYF. The CDR3 nucleotides read TGTGCCAGCAGCTCAGGGACTAGCGGGAGGAGGTCGGCAGAGACCCAGTACTTC.

This clone was picked up a small number of times. The chain uses TRBV4-3 and TRBJ2-2; the match to TRBD2 covers 11 bases. CDR3 size: 14 residues. The ends lost 4 bases at V and 5 bases at J; junction bases unmatched: 0. CDR1 is LGHNA, CDR2 YSLEER, per germline. The CDR3 sequence is CASSPSGRTGELFF. The CDR3, as DNA: TGCGCCAGCAGCCCTAGCGGGAGGACCGGGGAGCTGTTTTTT.

The chain links TRBV29-1 to TRBJ2-3, with D tentatively TRBD1 (5 bases). This CDR3 has 15 amino acids. Germline values: CDR1 SQVTM, CDR2 ANQGSEA. With 6 bases removed from V and 2 bases from J, the gap between germline ends came to 18 bases. The CDR3 reads CSVGQSFGATDTQYF. The CDR3 coding sequence is TGCAGCGTGGGGCAGTCTTTTGGGGCCACAGATACGCAGTATTTT.

The chain combines TRBV5-1 with TRBJ1-1; D is possibly TRBD1 (6 bases). CDR1 is SGHRS and CDR2 is YFSETQ in the germline V gene. CDR3 length equals 14 residues. V shed 1 base and J shed 2 bases, with 9 bases lying between them. The CDR3 sequence: CASSLYRENTEAFF. The CDR3 DNA sequence: TGCGCCAGCAGCTTGTACAGGGAAAACACTGAAGCTTTCTTT.

The chain recombines TRBV7-3 with TRBJ2-1; a possible D gene is TRBD2 (5 bases). The ends were cut back, 5 bases at V and 12 bases at J, with 20 bases in the middle. Germline-derived CDR1 and CDR2 are SGHTA and FQGTGA. This CDR3 is built from 14 residues. CDR3 protein: CASSPDPGTFGQFF. CDR3 sequence (DNA): TGTGCCAGCAGCCCCGACCCGGGAACTTTTGGGCAGTTCTTC. The variable domain in full, with the rest retrieved from reference TRBV7-3 and TRBJ2-1, is GAGVSQTPSNKVTEKGKYVELRCDPISGHTALYWYRQSLGQGPEFLIYFQGTGAADDSGLPNDRFFAVRPEGSVSTLKIQRTERGDSAVYLCASSPDPGTFGQFFGPGTRLTVL.

J is TRBJ1-6 and V is TRBV29-1, with 9 positions matching TRBD1. V lost 7 bases and J lost 10; bases outside the gene matches: 8. This CDR3 is built from 13 residues. Germline V CDR1 and CDR2: SQVTM, ANQGSEA. CDR3 nucleotides: TGCAGCGCTACCACAGGGGGCAGATCACCCCTCCACTTT. Translation: CSATTGGRSPLHF.

This rearrangement joins TRBV29-1 to TRBJ2-7; 11 bases map to TRBD2. CDR3 length: 17 amino acids. The ends lost 6 bases at V and 1 base at J; junction bases unmatched: 14. Looked up from germline, CDR1 is SQVTM and CDR2 is ANQGSEA. The CDR3 nucleotides read TGCAGCGTCGCGGTTAGCGGGGGGGCCTATTGGTCCTACGAGCAGTACTTC. Protein: CSVAVSGGAYWSYEQYF.

The V gene is TRBV3-1 (or the pseudogene TRBV3-2), the J gene TRBJ2-2; weak D call: TRBD2 (5 bases). The germline V and J ends were trimmed by 3 bases and 7 bases, with 15 bases remaining between them. Germline loops: CDR1 LGHDT, CDR2 YNNKEL (reference sequence). The CDR3 runs 15 residues. CDR3 protein: CASSQMAAAGGELFF. The CDR3 DNA reads TGTGCCAGCAGCCAGATGGCAGCGGCCGGCGGGGAGCTGTTTTTT.

This clone was observed once. This chain connects TRBV9 to TRBJ2-3, with 14 bases identical to TRBD2. The CDR3 length is 19 residues. Trimming removed 4 bases from V and 0 bases from J; junction bases left unmatched: 10. Germline lookup yields CDR1 SGDLS and CDR2 YYNGEE. The DNA of the CDR3 is TGTGCCAGCAGCCCTGGGACTAGCGGGAGCGGGGGGAGCACAGATACGCAGTATTTT. Amino acid sequence: CASSPGTSGSGGSTDTQYF.

This clone showed up just a few times. This rearrangement joins TRBV30 to TRBJ2-7; D remains unclear. The CDR3 runs to 12 residues. Between the trimmed V and J ends, which lost 0 bases and 6 bases, there was a span of 9 bases. Germline CDR1 reads GTSNPN; CDR2 reads SVGIG (reference sequence). This CDR3 is CAWSVQWAEQYF. The CDR3 DNA is TGTGCCTGGAGTGTACAGTGGGCCGAGCAGTACTTC.

The chain has TRBV27 and TRBJ2-1; maybe TRBD2 (6 bases). Trimming left V 7 bases short and J 0 bases short, with 10 bases between. Per germline, CDR1 MNHEY and CDR2 SMNVEV (reference sequence). This CDR3 region has 14 residues. The DNA for the CDR3 is TGTGCCAGCACGGGACTCAGCTCCTACAATGAGCAGTTCTTC. Its translation is CASTGLSSYNEQFF.

This chain links TRBV4-1 with TRBJ2-2; 8 nucleotides align to TRBD2. The CDR3 extends over 15 amino acids. V shed 4 bases, J shed 5 bases, and the junction held 6 bases outside the gene matches. Germline V lookup: CDR1 MGHRA, CDR2 YSYEKL. The CDR3 coding sequence is TGCGCCAGCAGCCGGTTAGCGGGGAAGACCGGGGAGCTGTTTTTT. Its protein product is CASSRLAGKTGELFF.

CDR3 sequence (DNA): TGTGCCAGTAGTATGTGGGACAGCTCAGAGACCCAGTACTTC. This translates into CASSMWDSSETQYF. The genes are TRBV19 and TRBJ2-5, with 7 bases that match TRBD1. V lost 3 bases, J lost 4 bases, and 5 bases stayed unmatched. The CDR3 has 14 residues. CDR1 is LNHDA, CDR2 SQIVND, per germline (reference sequence).

The chain employs TRBV3-1 (or the pseudogene TRBV3-2) and TRBJ2-5; D gene ambiguous. Germline CDR1 is LGHDT and CDR2 is YNNKEL (reference sequence). The CDR3 covers 15 residues. The V gene lost 0 bases and the J gene lost 6 bases, with 14 bases spanning the gap. CDR3 amino acids: CASSQDPWSTQTQYF. CDR3 bases: TGTGCCAGCAGCCAAGATCCTTGGTCTACGCAGACCCAGTACTTC.

This chain joins TRBV6-2 or TRBV6-3 and TRBJ1-2; TRBD1 agrees at 8 bases. Germline loops: CDR1 MNHEY, CDR2 SVGEGT. J lost 3 bases, V lost 3 bases, and 3 bases had no gene match. The CDR3 length is 14 residues. The CDR3 loop reads CASSYLTGDYGYTF. The CDR3 nucleotides read TGTGCCAGCAGTTATTTGACAGGGGACTATGGCTACACCTTC.

The V gene is TRBV5-6, the J gene TRBJ2-7, with 7 bases that match TRBD1. Germline V lookup: CDR1 SGHDT, CDR2 YYEEEE. This CDR3 contains 15 residues. Germline trimming cut 3 bases from V and 3 bases from J; bases unmatched to any gene: 9. The CDR3 sequence: CASSSGQADLYEQYF. CDR3 DNA sequence: TGTGCCAGCAGCTCAGGACAGGCTGATCTCTACGAGCAGTACTTC.

The rearrangement links TRBV18 to TRBJ1-1; 8 nucleotides agree with TRBD1. Germline V gene data show CDR1 as KGHSH and CDR2 as LQKENI. V dropped 7 bases and J dropped 3; count of bases not matched to a gene: 4. This CDR3 comprises 13 residues. DNA for the CDR3: TGTGCCAGCTGTGGACAGGGAGACACTGAAGCTTTCTTT. Amino acids: CASCGQGDTEAFF.

J is TRBJ1-1 and V is TRBV2, with 8 positions matching TRBD1. With V trimmed by 7 bases and J by 1 base, 5 bases remained unmatched. The CDR3 has 14 amino acids. Germline V gives CDR1 SNHLY, CDR2 FYNNEI. This chain's CDR3 is CASKQGTGNTEAFF. In DNA, the CDR3 is TGTGCCAGCAAGCAGGGGACAGGGAACACTGAAGCTTTCTTT.

The chain combines TRBV9 with TRBJ2-1; possibly TRBD2 for D (6 bases). CDR1 is SGDLS, CDR2 YYNGEE, per germline. The CDR3 runs 15 residues. Trimming removed 4 bases at V and 7 bases at J, with 18 bases between. CDR3 in amino acids: CASSPSYRERNEQFF. Written as DNA, the CDR3 is TGTGCCAGCAGCCCCTCGTATCGGGAGAGAAATGAGCAGTTCTTC.

The J gene is TRBJ1-5, the V gene TRBV3-1 (or the pseudogene TRBV3-2), with D possibly matching TRBD1 (6 bases). CDR1 is LGHDT and CDR2 is YNNKEL in the germline V gene (reference sequence). The CDR3 sequence is 17 residues long. Trimming stripped 0 bases from V and 1 base from J, with 13 bases between. The CDR3 sequence is CASSQDVGQGSNQPQHF. The CDR3 bases are TGTGCCAGCAGCCAAGATGTCGGGCAGGGGAGCAATCAGCCCCAGCATTTT.

The rearrangement joins TRBV19 to TRBJ2-2; D ambiguous. This CDR3 has 14 amino acids. Trimming removed 7 bases from V and 3 bases from J, with 12 bases in between. The germline V gene has CDR1 LNHDA and CDR2 SQIVND (reference sequence). CDR3 in DNA: TGTGCCAGTACCCCGAGAGCCGACACCGGGGAGCTGTTTTTT. It specifies CASTPRADTGELFF.

The gene calls are TRBV10-3 and TRBJ2-6; 7 bases line up with TRBD1. Germline V gives CDR1 ENHRY, CDR2 SYGVKD. The CDR3 runs to 18 residues. Trimming took 2 bases from V and 0 from J; bases not matched to a gene: 7. In nucleotides, the CDR3 is TGTGCCATCAGTGAGCCCCTACAGGGGAGCTCTGGGGCCAACGTCCTGACTTTC. Its translation: CAISEPLQGSSGANVLTF.